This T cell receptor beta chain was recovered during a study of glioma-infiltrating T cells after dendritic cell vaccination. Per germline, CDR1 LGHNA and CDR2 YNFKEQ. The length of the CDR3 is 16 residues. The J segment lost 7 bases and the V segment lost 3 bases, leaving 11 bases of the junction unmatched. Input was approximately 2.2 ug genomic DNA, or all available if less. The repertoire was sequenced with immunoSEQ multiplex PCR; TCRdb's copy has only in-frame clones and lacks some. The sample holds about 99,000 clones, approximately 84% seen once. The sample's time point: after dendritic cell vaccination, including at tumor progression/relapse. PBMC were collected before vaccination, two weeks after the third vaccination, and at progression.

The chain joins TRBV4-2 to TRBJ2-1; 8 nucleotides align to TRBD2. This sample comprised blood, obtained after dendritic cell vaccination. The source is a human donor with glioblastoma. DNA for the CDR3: TGTGCCAGCAGCCAGCCCAGCGGGAGAGGGGGGAATGAGCAGTTCTTC. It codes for CASSQPSGRGGNEQFF.